The clone carrying this TCR beta chain was detected once. Its antigen is not identified. A junction end diverges from the germline sequence, so it may reflect a read error. The source of the sample is a study of Ad26.COV2.S vaccination and SARS-CoV-2 variants. Study-wide findings and caveats: Vaccine and placebo recipients had comparable breadth of non-spike TCRs. Responses of spike-specific T cells (both CD8+ and CD4+) reportedly showed substantial breadth after vaccination.

The treatment is: roughly 19 received Ad26.COV2.S at low or high dose, single or two shots; about 5 received placebo; per-sample allocation not given. Day 63 following the first vaccine or placebo injection was when the samples were taken. Here immunoSEQ multiplex PCR was the method, and the copy in TCRdb shows in-frame clones only, minus some. This sample has around 500,000 clones; 80% to 90% occur once, and the top ten carry 1.5% to 2%. This CDR3 has 13 amino acids. Germline V gives CDR1 LGHNT, CDR2 FRNRAP. The genes are TRBV12-5 and TRBJ1-1; D is undetermined. The sequenced sample was peripheral blood, obtained in a trial of Ad26.COV2.S vaccine versus placebo. This sequence originates from a person aged 18-60 years who received the Ad26.COV2.S COVID-19 vaccine or a placebo. The CDR3 region has the DNA TGTGCTAGTGGTTTGAGTCAGATGGGGTGGGGAGTCTTT. This gives the protein CASGLSQMGWGVF.